The 10 T cell receptor beta chains below come from one sample, sequenced in a study of shared clonotypes between healthy human individuals. Assay used: immunoSEQ multiplex PCR; TCRdb lists only in-frame clones, some missing. Found here are about 2 million clones, roughly 95% of them singletons; the top ten hold roughly 1%. The naive CD8 fraction comprised CD45RO-negative cells positively selected for CCR7 and excluded terminally differentiated effector memory CD45RA+ cells. Sequenced: naive CD8+ T cells sorted from blood. The receptors shown here come from a man younger than 35 in good health.

The chain has TRBV2 and TRBJ1-1; possible D gene TRBD1, 5 bases. The CDR3 has 15 amino acids. V dropped 7 bases and J dropped 1 base, with 16 bases sitting between them. Germline V lookup: CDR1 SNHLY, CDR2 FYNNEI. The CDR3 here is CASTGQGGGNTEAFF. DNA of the CDR3: TGTGCCAGCACGGGTCAGGGCGGGGGGAACACTGAAGCTTTCTTT. Drawing the rest from reference TRBV2 and TRBJ1-1, the complete variable domain is EPEVTQTPSHQVTQMGQEVILRCVPISNHLYFYWYRQILGQKVEFLVSFYNNEISEKSEIFDDQFSVERPDGSNFTLKIRSTKLEDSAMYFCASTGQGGGNTEAFFGQGTRLTVV.

The chain has TRBV7-3 and TRBJ2-7; weak D call: TRBD1 (6 bases). This CDR3 is 14 amino acids long. CDR1 and CDR2 (germline): SGHTA, FQGTGA. The V end was cut by 3 bases, the J end by 0 bases, with 9 bases between. In nucleotides, the CDR3 is TGTGCCAGCAGCTTGACAGGTCCCTCCTACGAGCAGTACTTC. Translation: CASSLTGPSYEQYF.

This chain links TRBV4-3 with TRBJ1-2; the D gene is possibly TRBD1 (6 bases). The CDR3 covers 16 residues. The germline V and J ends were trimmed by 1 base and 3 bases, with 15 bases remaining between them. Germline-derived CDR1 and CDR2 are LGHNA and YSLEER. CDR3 in amino acids: CASSQADSSPYYGYTF. The CDR3, as DNA: TGCGCCAGCAGCCAAGCGGACAGCTCACCTTACTATGGCTACACCTTC.

Of note for this clone: The sample holds other DNA sequences that translate to the same CDR3. This sequence joins TRBV5-8 and TRBJ2-7, with a weak D call TRBD1 (5 bases). This CDR3 contains 13 residues. The germline V and J ends were trimmed by 0 bases and 4 bases, with 8 bases remaining between them. Germline V CDR1 and CDR2: SGHTS, YDEGEE. CDR3 sequence: CASSLGREYEQYF. CDR3 coding DNA: TGTGCCAGCAGCTTGGGCAGGGAATACGAGCAGTACTTC.

A note on this clone: This CDR3 is also generated by other DNA sequences in the sample. The chain is built from TRBV6-5 and TRBJ2-1; D remains ambiguous. CDR1 and CDR2 from the germline V gene are MNHEY and SVGAGI. V lost 2 bases, J lost 8 bases, and 4 bases lay in between. The CDR3 totals 11 residues. This CDR3 is CASSYGYEQFF. DNA of the CDR3: TGTGCCAGCAGTTACGGGTATGAGCAGTTCTTC.

The chain recombines TRBV11-2 with TRBJ2-1, with D unresolved. The CDR3 length is 12 residues. From germline, CDR1 is SGHAT and CDR2 FQNNGV. Trimming removed 1 base at V and 10 bases at J, with 8 bases between. CDR3 protein: CASSLGDPEQFF. CDR3 DNA sequence: TGTGCCAGCAGCTTAGGCGACCCCGAGCAGTTCTTC.

Comments on this clone: This CDR3 is also generated by other DNA sequences in the sample. The chain links TRBV5-1 to TRBJ1-1; the match to TRBD1 covers 9 bases. This CDR3 spans 13 amino acids. Trimming cost V 3 bases and J 5 bases; bases outside gene matches: 2. In germline, CDR1 is SGHRS, CDR2 YFSETQ. CDR3 DNA: TGCGCCAGCAGCTCGACAGGGGGTACTGAAGCTTTCTTT. Translated: CASSSTGGTEAFF.

The chain links TRBV6-5 to TRBJ1-1, with TRBD1 matching over 8 bases. V lost 6 bases and J lost 1; bases outside the gene matches: 7. CDR1 and CDR2 from the germline V gene are MNHEY and SVGAGI. CDR3 length equals 15 residues. The CDR3 nucleotides are TGTGCCAGCAGCCGCCGACAGGGGCAGAACACTGAAGCTTTCTTT. Translated: CASSRRQGQNTEAFF.

The V and J genes are TRBV19 and TRBJ2-7, with D possibly matching TRBD2 (6 bases). Looked up from germline, CDR1 is LNHDA and CDR2 is SQIVND (reference sequence). V was clipped by 4 bases and J by 1 base, with 23 bases between them. The CDR3 sequence is 18 residues long. The CDR3 protein is CASSTTHLGDGLSYEQYF. CDR3 sequence (DNA): TGTGCCAGTAGTACCACCCACCTCGGAGACGGACTATCCTACGAGCAGTACTTC.

The chain has TRBV30 and TRBJ2-1; D may be TRBD1 or TRBD2 (5 bases each). Germline CDR1 GTSNPN, CDR2 SVGIG (reference sequence). V lost 5 bases to trimming and J lost 5 bases, with 13 bases between them. The CDR3 length is 13 residues. The CDR3 DNA reads as TGTGCCTGGTTCCAGGGAGTCAACAATGAGCAGTTCTTC. Encoded protein: CAWFQGVNNEQFF.